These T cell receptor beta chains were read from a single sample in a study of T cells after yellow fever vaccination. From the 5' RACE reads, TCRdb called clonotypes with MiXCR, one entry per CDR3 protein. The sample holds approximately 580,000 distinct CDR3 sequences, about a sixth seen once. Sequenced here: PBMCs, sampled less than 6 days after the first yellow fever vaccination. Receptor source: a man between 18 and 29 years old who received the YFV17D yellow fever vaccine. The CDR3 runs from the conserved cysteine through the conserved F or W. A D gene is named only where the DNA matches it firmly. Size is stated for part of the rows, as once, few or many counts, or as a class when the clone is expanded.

CDR3 protein: CASSPSRQGLSPLHF
CDR3 DNA: TGTGCCAGCAGCCCATCAAGACAGGGCTTATCACCCCTCCACTTT
J gene: TRBJ1-6
V gene: TRBV11-2
D gene: TRBD1
clone size: many

CDR3 protein: CASSYETPRDTQYF
CDR3 DNA: TGTGCCAGCAGTTACGAGACACCCAGGGATACGCAGTATTTT
J gene: TRBJ2-3
V gene: TRBV6-5
D gene: NA
clone size: few

CDR3 protein: CASSFGLAGEETQYF
CDR3 DNA: TGTGCTAGCAGCTTTGGACTAGCGGGGGAAGAGACCCAGTACTTC
J gene: TRBJ2-5
V gene: TRBV7-7
D gene: TRBD2
clone size: many

CDR3 protein: CASMEGSETQYF
CDR3 DNA: TGCGCCAGCATGGAGGGGTCGGAGACCCAGTACTTC
J gene: TRBJ2-5
V gene: TRBV10-2
D gene: NA
clone size: NA

CDR3 protein: CASSNTGAEQYF
CDR3 DNA: TGTGCCAGCAGCAACACAGGGGCCGAGCAGTACTTC
J gene: TRBJ2-7
V gene: TRBV12-3/TRBV12-4
D gene: TRBD1
clone size: few

CDR3 protein: CASSSPGRETQYF
CDR3 DNA: TGTGCCAGCAGCTCTCCTGGACGGGAGACCCAGTACTTC
J gene: TRBJ2-5
V gene: TRBV7-2
D gene: NA
clone size: NA

CDR3 protein: CASSHAISYEQYF
CDR3 DNA: TGCGCCAGCAGCCATGCCATATCCTACGAGCAGTACTTC
J gene: TRBJ2-7
V gene: TRBV4-1
D gene: NA
clone size: few

CDR3 protein: CASSSVAVQGHSPLHF
CDR3 DNA: TGCGCCAGCAGCTCGGTGGCGGTACAGGGCCATTCACCCCTCCACTTT
J gene: TRBJ1-6
V gene: TRBV5-1
D gene: NA
clone size: once

CDR3 protein: CSVRGGSYEQFF
CDR3 DNA: TGCAGCGTTCGGGGGGGAAGCTATGAGCAGTTCTTC
J gene: TRBJ2-1
V gene: TRBV29-1
D gene: TRBD2
clone size: once

CDR3 protein: CASRSLADTQYF
CDR3 DNA: TGTGCCAGCAGATCTCTAGCGGATACGCAGTATTTT
J gene: TRBJ2-3
V gene: TRBV6-2/TRBV6-3
D gene: NA
clone size: NA

CDR3 protein: CASSKHWTVMTQYF
CDR3 DNA: TGTGCCAGCAGCAAACACTGGACAGTAATGACCCAGTACTTC
J gene: TRBJ2-5
V gene: TRBV21-1
D gene: NA
clone size: few

CDR3 protein: CASSVGGSETQYF
CDR3 DNA: TGTGCCAGCAGCGTAGGGGGATCAGAGACCCAGTACTTC
J gene: TRBJ2-5
V gene: TRBV9
D gene: NA
clone size: NA

CDR3 protein: CASSLIGQTIYGYTF
CDR3 DNA: TGTGCCAGCAGCTTAATCGGGCAGACCATCTATGGCTACACCTTC
J gene: TRBJ1-2
V gene: TRBV7-9
D gene: NA
clone size: NA

CDR3 protein: CASSPSWGDTQYF
CDR3 DNA: TGCGCCAGCAGCCCCAGCTGGGGAGATACGCAGTATTTT
J gene: TRBJ2-3
V gene: TRBV5-1
D gene: NA
clone size: NA

CDR3 protein: CASSEGQINQPQHF
CDR3 DNA: TGTGCCAGCAGCGAGGGACAGATCAATCAGCCCCAGCATTTT
J gene: TRBJ1-5
V gene: TRBV9
D gene: TRBD1
clone size: NA

CDR3 protein: CASSSFDRSNQPQHF
CDR3 DNA: TGTGCCAGCAGTTCCTTCGACCGTAGCAATCAGCCCCAGCATTTT
J gene: TRBJ1-5
V gene: TRBV28
D gene: NA
clone size: NA

CDR3 protein: CASSFLPAQRYGYTF
CDR3 DNA: TGTGCCAGCAGTTTCCTTCCCGCGCAGCGCTATGGCTACACCTTC
J gene: TRBJ1-2
V gene: TRBV28
D gene: NA
clone size: few

CDR3 protein: CASTPWGNYGYTF
CDR3 DNA: TGTGCCAGCACTCCATGGGGGAACTATGGCTACACCTTC
J gene: TRBJ1-2
V gene: TRBV12-3/TRBV12-4
D gene: NA
clone size: few

CDR3 protein: CASSLGDRGPGELFF
CDR3 DNA: TGTGCCAGCAGTTTGGGGGACAGGGGTCCCGGGGAGCTGTTTTTT
J gene: TRBJ2-2
V gene: TRBV27
D gene: TRBD1
clone size: NA

CDR3 protein: CSAREQPNTEAFF
CDR3 DNA: TGCAGTGCTAGAGAACAGCCAAACACTGAAGCTTTCTTT
J gene: TRBJ1-1
V gene: TRBV20-1
D gene: NA
clone size: few

CDR3 protein: CSVTFGWLSSYNEQFF
CDR3 DNA: TGCAGCGTTACCTTCGGGTGGTTGAGCTCCTACAATGAGCAGTTCTTC
J gene: TRBJ2-1
V gene: TRBV29-1
D gene: NA
clone size: few

CDR3 protein: CASSLVPQGGGEQYF
CDR3 DNA: TGTGCCAGCAGCTTAGTCCCCCAAGGGGGGGGCGAGCAGTACTTC
J gene: TRBJ2-7
V gene: TRBV7-2
D gene: NA
clone size: NA

CDR3 protein: CASRFSVDPNTGELFF
CDR3 DNA: TGTGCAAGTCGCTTTTCCGTAGACCCGAACACCGGGGAGCTGTTTTTT
J gene: TRBJ2-2
V gene: TRBV12-2
D gene: NA
clone size: NA

CDR3 protein: CASSPQGVSYNEQFF
CDR3 DNA: TGTGCCAGCAGTCCCCAGGGAGTGTCCTACAATGAGCAGTTCTTC
J gene: TRBJ2-1
V gene: TRBV6-2/TRBV6-3
D gene: NA
clone size: few

CDR3 protein: CASSQDAAGNSPLHF
CDR3 DNA: TGCGCCAGCAGCCAAGATGCCGCGGGGAATTCACCCCTCCACTTT
J gene: TRBJ1-6
V gene: TRBV4-3
D gene: NA
clone size: NA

CDR3 protein: CSARDPLGDTQYF
CDR3 DNA: TGCAGTGCTAGAGATCCCCTGGGGGATACGCAGTATTTT
J gene: TRBJ2-3
V gene: TRBV20-1
D gene: NA
clone size: few

CDR3 protein: CASSRGEGRWTEAFF
CDR3 DNA: TGCGCCAGCAGCCGGGGGGAGGGGCGGTGGACTGAAGCTTTCTTT
J gene: TRBJ1-1
V gene: TRBV5-1
D gene: NA
clone size: few

CDR3 protein: CASSPVAVTEAFF
CDR3 DNA: TGTGCCAGCAGCCCAGTGGCGGTAACTGAAGCTTTCTTT
J gene: TRBJ1-1
V gene: TRBV6-2/TRBV6-3
D gene: NA
clone size: many

CDR3 protein: CSARRDSNQPQHF
CDR3 DNA: TGCAGTGCTAGGAGGGATAGCAATCAGCCCCAGCATTTT
J gene: TRBJ1-5
V gene: TRBV20-1
D gene: NA
clone size: few

CDR3 protein: CASSQPWGGLAQYF
CDR3 DNA: TGTGCCAGCAGCCAGCCGTGGGGGGGGTTGGCCCAGTACTTC
J gene: TRBJ2-5
V gene: TRBV7-2
D gene: TRBD2
clone size: few

CDR3 protein: CASSRNWKDTEAFF
CDR3 DNA: TGTGCCAGCAGCCGGAACTGGAAGGACACTGAAGCTTTCTTT
J gene: TRBJ1-1
V gene: TRBV14
D gene: NA
clone size: NA